This TCR beta chain was sequenced in a study of blood T cell repertoires in COVID-19. The assay was immunoSEQ multiplex PCR, and TCRdb's table has in-frame clones only and misses some. The table has 220,000 or so clones, 75% to 85% seen once. V was cut by 2 bases and J by 10 bases, with 18 bases left in between. CDR1 and CDR2 from the germline V gene are SGHTS and YDEGEE. The CDR3 covers 14 residues. The chain has TRBV5-8 and TRBJ1-1, with TRBD1 as a possible D gene (6 bases). Sequenced: peripheral blood. The clonotype comes from a woman of 80 years or more with COVID-19, enrolled during active disease. The DNA of the CDR3 is TGTGCCAGCAGCTTCGACAGGCAGGACCTGGGAGCTTTCTTT. As protein: CASSFDRQDLGAFF.